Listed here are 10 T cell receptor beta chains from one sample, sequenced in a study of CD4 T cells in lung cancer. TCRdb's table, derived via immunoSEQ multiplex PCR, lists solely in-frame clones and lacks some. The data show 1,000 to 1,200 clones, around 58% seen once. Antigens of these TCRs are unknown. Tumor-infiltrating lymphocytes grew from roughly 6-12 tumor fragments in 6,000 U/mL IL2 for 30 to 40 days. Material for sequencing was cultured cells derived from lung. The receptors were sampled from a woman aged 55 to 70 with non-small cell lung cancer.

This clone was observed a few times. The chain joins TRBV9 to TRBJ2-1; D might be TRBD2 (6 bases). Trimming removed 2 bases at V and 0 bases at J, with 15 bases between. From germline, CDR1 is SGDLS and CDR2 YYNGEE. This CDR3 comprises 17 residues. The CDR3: CASSVLGDGSSYNEQFF. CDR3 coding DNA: TGTGCCAGCAGCGTCCTGGGGGACGGGAGCTCCTACAATGAGCAGTTCTTC. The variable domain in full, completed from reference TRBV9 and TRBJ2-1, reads DSGVTQTPKHLITATGQRVTLRCSPRSGDLSVYWYQQSLDQGLQFLIQYYNGEERAKGNILERFSAQQFPDLHSELNLSSLELGDSALYFCASSVLGDGSSYNEQFFGPGTRLTVL.

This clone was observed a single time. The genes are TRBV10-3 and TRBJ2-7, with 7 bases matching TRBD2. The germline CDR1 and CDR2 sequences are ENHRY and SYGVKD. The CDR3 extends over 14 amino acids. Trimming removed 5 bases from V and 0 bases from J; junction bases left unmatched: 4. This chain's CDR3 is CAISPRGDSYEQYF. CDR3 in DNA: TGTGCCATCAGTCCTCGGGGGGACTCCTACGAGCAGTACTTC.

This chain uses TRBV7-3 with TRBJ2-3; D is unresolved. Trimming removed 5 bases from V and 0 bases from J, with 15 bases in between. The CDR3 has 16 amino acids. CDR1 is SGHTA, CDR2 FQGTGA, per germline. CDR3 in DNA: TGTGCCAGCAGCCGGGCTCATTCTACTAGCACAGATACGCAGTATTTT. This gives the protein CASSRAHSTSTDTQYF.

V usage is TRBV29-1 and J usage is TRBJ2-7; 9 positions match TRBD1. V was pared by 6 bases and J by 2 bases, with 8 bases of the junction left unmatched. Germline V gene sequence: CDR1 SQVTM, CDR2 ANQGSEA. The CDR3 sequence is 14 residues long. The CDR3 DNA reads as TGCAGCGTCGCGGGGACAGGGTCGACCTACGAGCAGTACTTC. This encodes CSVAGTGSTYEQYF.

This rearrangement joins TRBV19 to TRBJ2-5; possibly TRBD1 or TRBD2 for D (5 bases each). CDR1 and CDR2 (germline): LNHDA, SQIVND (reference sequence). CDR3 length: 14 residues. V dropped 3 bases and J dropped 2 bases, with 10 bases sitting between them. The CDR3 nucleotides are TGTGCCAGTAGTATTGGGGGTAGTCAAGAGACCCAGTACTTC. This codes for CASSIGGSQETQYF.

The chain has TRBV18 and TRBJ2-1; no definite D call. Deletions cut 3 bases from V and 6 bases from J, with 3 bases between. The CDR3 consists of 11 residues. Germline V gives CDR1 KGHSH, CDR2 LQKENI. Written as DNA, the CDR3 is TGTGCCAGCTCACCTTTCAATGAGCAGTTCTTC. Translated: CASSPFNEQFF.

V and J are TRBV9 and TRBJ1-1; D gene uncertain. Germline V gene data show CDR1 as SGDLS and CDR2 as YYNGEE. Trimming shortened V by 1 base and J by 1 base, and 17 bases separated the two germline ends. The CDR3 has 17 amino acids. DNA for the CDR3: TGTGCCAGCAGCGTATGGACGGGTTCCATGGGGAACACTGAAGCTTTCTTT. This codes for CASSVWTGSMGNTEAFF.

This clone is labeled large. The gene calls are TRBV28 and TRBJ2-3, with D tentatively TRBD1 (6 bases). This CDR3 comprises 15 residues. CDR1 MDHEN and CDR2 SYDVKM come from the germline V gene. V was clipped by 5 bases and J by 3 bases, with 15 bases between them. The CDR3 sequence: CASSGYRVRTDTQYF. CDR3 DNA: TGTGCCAGCAGTGGATACAGGGTCCGGACAGATACGCAGTATTTT.

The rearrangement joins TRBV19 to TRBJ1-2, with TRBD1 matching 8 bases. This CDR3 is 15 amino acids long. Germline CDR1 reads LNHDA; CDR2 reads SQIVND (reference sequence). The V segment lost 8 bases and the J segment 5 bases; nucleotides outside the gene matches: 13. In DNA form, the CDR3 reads TGTGCCAGTTCCCTTTTGAGACAGGGGAAATATGGCTACACCTTC. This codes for CASSLLRQGKYGYTF.

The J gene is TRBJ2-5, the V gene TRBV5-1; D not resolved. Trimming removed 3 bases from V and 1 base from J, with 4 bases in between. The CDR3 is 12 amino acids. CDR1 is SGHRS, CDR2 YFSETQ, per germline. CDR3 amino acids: CASSSSQETQYF. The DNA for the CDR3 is TGCGCCAGCAGCTCATCCCAAGAGACCCAGTACTTC.